This entry lists 18 T cell receptor beta chains sequenced from one sample in a study of CD8+ T cells in alopecia areata. Sequencing relied on a cDNA template that was reverse transcribed from extracted RNA. Sequencing used immunoSEQ multiplex PCR; TCRdb keeps in-frame clones, though not all of them. The data hold fewer than 250,000 clones, with roughly two fifths observed a single time. The sample's treatment: oral pan-JAK inhibitor, 5-10 mg twice daily. The sample consisted of CD4+ T cells sorted from blood, taken at approximately week 36, from a patient treated with tofacitinib. Receptors originate from a human donor with alopecia areata.

This clone was seen more than once but under ten times. The J gene is TRBJ2-5, the V gene TRBV15, with D possibly matching TRBD2 (6 bases). The CDR3 loop spans 15 amino acids. Germline values: CDR1 LNHNV, CDR2 YYDKDF (reference sequence). V was trimmed by 6 bases and J by 3 bases, leaving 17 bases between them. Here the CDR3 DNA reads TGTGCCACCAGAGCTGGGACTGGGGGTGAAGAGACCCAGTACTTC. Translating gives CATRAGTGGEETQYF.

The chain links TRBV5-1 to TRBJ2-2; D perhaps matches TRBD2 (6 bases). The V end lost 3 bases, the J end lost 3 bases, and 9 bases lay between the germline ends. Germline V gene data show CDR1 as SGHRS and CDR2 as YFSETQ. CDR3 length equals 14 residues. In nucleotides, the CDR3 is TGCGCCAGCAGCTCACGGAGGGACACCGGGGAGCTGTTTTTT. Translating it yields CASSSRRDTGELFF.

This clone has more than one count but fewer than ten. The chain combines TRBV29-1 with TRBJ2-3; 8 bases align to TRBD1. Germline values: CDR1 SQVTM, CDR2 ANQGSEA. The CDR3 sequence is 14 residues long. V lost 6 bases, J lost 4 bases, and 9 bases stayed unmatched. Here the CDR3 DNA reads TGCAGCGTGTCTAAGGACAGGGTTGCAGATACGCAGTATTTT. This codes for CSVSKDRVADTQYF.

This clone was counted between two and nine times. The chain is built from TRBV4-2 and TRBJ2-3; 8 nucleotides match TRBD1. In germline, CDR1 is LGHNA, CDR2 YNFKEQ. The CDR3 sequence is 15 residues long. The V segment lost 0 bases and the J segment 1 base; nucleotides outside the gene matches: 0. This CDR3 is CASSQEQGGTDTQYF. The CDR3 nucleotides read TGTGCCAGCAGCCAAGAACAGGGGGGCACAGATACGCAGTATTTT.

This chain uses TRBV14 with TRBJ2-1, with TRBD2 matching 8 bases. Unmatched junction bases numbered 14, after V lost 3 bases and J lost 7 bases. The CDR3 runs 17 residues. Germline V gives CDR1 SGHDN, CDR2 FVKESK. The CDR3 DNA follows: TGTGCCAGCAGCCATTTGGGAGTAACGGGAGGGCCAAATGAGCAGTTCTTC. Translation: CASSHLGVTGGPNEQFF.

The chain recombines TRBV5-1 with TRBJ1-2; D gene uncertain. Germline CDR1 is SGHRS and CDR2 is YFSETQ. CDR3 size: 14 residues. V was pared by 0 bases and J by 4 bases, with 10 bases between. The CDR3 is CASSLVTSPYGYTF. The CDR3, as DNA: TGCGCCAGCAGCTTGGTTACCAGTCCCTATGGCTACACCTTC.

This chain uses TRBV19 with TRBJ1-2, with a tentative D call TRBD1 (6 bases). Germline loops: CDR1 LNHDA, CDR2 SQIVND (reference sequence). The length of the CDR3 is 13 residues. The germline V and J ends were trimmed by 3 bases and 6 bases, with 11 bases remaining between them. This CDR3 reads CASSMGRTDGYTF. The CDR3 nucleotides read TGTGCCAGTAGTATGGGCCGGACAGATGGCTACACCTTC.

This clone was recorded only once. This chain links TRBV6-6 with TRBJ1-5, with 7 bases lining up with TRBD1. V lost 7 bases, J lost 6 bases, and 6 bases stayed unmatched. This CDR3 is 13 amino acids long. The germline V gene encodes CDR1 MNHNY and CDR2 SVGAGI (reference sequence). CDR3 protein: CASMGQISQPQHF. The CDR3 DNA is TGTGCCAGCATGGGACAGATATCTCAGCCCCAGCATTTT.

This clone has more than one count but fewer than ten. V and J are TRBV7-9 and TRBJ2-7; 10 nucleotides match TRBD2. The CDR3 runs 16 residues. V shed 4 bases and J 2 bases; nucleotides not matched to a gene: 8. The germline gives CDR1 SEHNR, CDR2 FQNEAQ (reference sequence). CDR3 bases: TGTGCCAGCAGCTCCGCGACTAGCGGGCAGGCCTACGAGCAGTACTTC. Translation: CASSSATSGQAYEQYF.

The chain links TRBV29-1 to TRBJ2-7; D possibly corresponds to TRBD1 (6 bases). CDR1 is SQVTM and CDR2 is ANQGSEA in the germline V gene. Trimming took 8 bases from V and 0 from J, leaving 14 bases between them. The CDR3 spans 13 residues. This CDR3 reads CSIRTAASYEQYF. CDR3 DNA: TGCAGCATAAGGACAGCGGCCTCCTACGAGCAGTACTTC.

This clone was found once. The chain links TRBV6-1 to TRBJ1-4, with D maybe TRBD1 (5 bases). Germline CDR1 and CDR2: MNHNS and SASEGT. Trimming removed 2 bases from V and 3 bases from J, with 10 bases in between. CDR3 length: 15 residues. The CDR3 loop reads CASSELGLSNEKLFF. The CDR3 DNA follows: TGTGCCAGCAGTGAACTGGGACTGTCTAATGAAAAACTGTTTTTT.

This clone was found once. The V and J genes are TRBV4-2 and TRBJ2-1; 10 nucleotides match TRBD2. Germline V lookup: CDR1 LGHNA, CDR2 YNFKEQ. V lost 3 bases, J lost 6 bases, and 8 bases stayed unmatched. The CDR3 sequence is 16 residues long. This CDR3 reads CASSHAPAGGRNEQFF. Here the CDR3 DNA reads TGTGCCAGCAGCCATGCCCCAGCGGGAGGGCGCAATGAGCAGTTCTTC.

On this clone: Since a much larger clone is just one base distant, this may be a read error. The sample has other DNA sequences that encode this CDR3 too. The chain is built from TRBV11-2 and TRBJ1-1, with D perhaps TRBD1 (5 bases). The CDR3 contains 13 residues. Germline V gene sequence: CDR1 SGHAT, CDR2 FQNNGV. V was pared by 4 bases and J by 1 base, with 7 bases between. The CDR3 is CASSSGRNTEAFF. As DNA, the CDR3 is TGTGCCAGCAGCTCAGGGCGGAACACTGAAGCTTTCTTT.

This clone appeared a few times. The chain is built from TRBV4-2 and TRBJ2-3; 10 positions agree with TRBD1. The germline V gene encodes CDR1 LGHNA and CDR2 YNFKEQ. This CDR3 region has 16 residues. With V trimmed by 4 bases and J by 5 bases, 9 bases remained unmatched. The CDR3, as DNA: TGTGCCAGCAGCCCGGGCGGGACAGGGGATAGAGATACGCAGTATTTT. Its translation: CASSPGGTGDRDTQYF.

This sequence joins TRBV5-1 and TRBJ2-7; D is unclear. The CDR3 has 13 residues. Germline V gives CDR1 SGHRS, CDR2 YFSETQ. Deletions cut 7 bases from V and 1 base from J, with 12 bases between. The CDR3 protein is CASRLDPSYEQYF. CDR3 DNA sequence: TGCGCCAGCCGGCTAGACCCATCCTACGAGCAGTACTTC.

The V and J genes are TRBV5-1 and TRBJ2-7, with D perhaps matching TRBD1 (6 bases). The germline V gene has CDR1 SGHRS and CDR2 YFSETQ. V lost 2 bases to trimming and J lost 4 bases, with 13 bases between them. The CDR3 has 14 residues. Here the CDR3 reads CASSLGGVGYEQYF. Written as DNA, the CDR3 is TGCGCCAGCAGCTTAGGGGGAGTGGGATACGAGCAGTACTTC.

This chain links TRBV5-8 with TRBJ1-1; no clear D gene. Germline lookup yields CDR1 SGHTS and CDR2 YDEGEE. The CDR3 spans 14 residues. V shed 6 bases and J shed 4 bases, with 16 bases lying between them. CDR3 loop: CASKHIRYFTEAFF. The DNA of the CDR3 is TGTGCCAGCAAACACATCCGGTATTTCACTGAAGCTTTCTTT.

The chain joins TRBV9 to TRBJ2-4; maybe TRBD2 (5 bases). This CDR3 region has 16 residues. V was trimmed by 0 bases and J by 0 bases, leaving 10 bases between them. Per germline, CDR1 SGDLS and CDR2 YYNGEE. DNA of the CDR3: TGTGCCAGCAGCGTAGGGCCCGGGGTAGCCAAAAACATTCAGTACTTC. Protein sequence: CASSVGPGVAKNIQYF.